A single sample is the source of the 27 T cell receptor beta chains below, sequenced in a study of blood T cell repertoires in COVID-19. TCRdb keeps only in-frame clones here, not all; method: immunoSEQ multiplex PCR. Among about 410,000 clones, about 90% were seen once, and the ten largest hold 1.7%. The specimen sequenced was PBMCs or T cells enriched from blood (not recorded which). The receptors come from a young woman who had recovered from COVID-19.

This chain joins TRBV5-4 and TRBJ2-7; 7 bases line up with TRBD1. The CDR3 covers 16 residues. V trimming: 3 bases; J trimming: 5 bases; junction bases outside the gene matches: 14. CDR1 and CDR2 (germline): SGHNT, YYREEE (reference sequence). The CDR3 coding sequence is TGTGCCAGCAGCTATGGCCGCAGACAGGGCCTCCACGAGCAGTACTTC. Protein sequence: CASSYGRRQGLHEQYF.

This CDR3 reads CASSLARGQSSNQPQHF. Here the CDR3 DNA reads TGTGCCAGCAGCTTAGCGCGGGGCCAGTCCAGCAATCAGCCCCAGCATTTT. This sequence joins TRBV7-2 and TRBJ1-5; D possibly corresponds to TRBD1 (5 bases). With 0 bases removed from V and 1 base from J, the gap between germline ends came to 13 bases. CDR1 is SGHTA and CDR2 is FQGNSA in the germline V gene. This CDR3 comprises 17 residues.

The chain has TRBV5-4 and TRBJ2-1; 13 positions agree with TRBD2. Unmatched junction bases numbered 7, after V lost 4 bases and J lost 6 bases. The CDR3 runs to 16 residues. In germline, CDR1 is SGHNT, CDR2 YYREEE (reference sequence). The CDR3 DNA reads TGTGCCAGCAGCCCCCCAACTAGCGGGAGGGCCAATGAGCAGTTCTTC. It yields the protein CASSPPTSGRANEQFF. Complete variable domain (other parts from reference TRBV5-4 and TRBJ2-1): ETGVTQSPTHLIKTRGQQVTLRCSSQSGHNTVSWYQQALGQGPQFIFQYYREEENGRGNFPPRFSGLQFPNYSSELNVNALELDDSALYLCASSPPTSGRANEQFFGPGTRLTVL.

The chain is built from TRBV11-2 and TRBJ2-7; tentative D call: TRBD1 (6 bases). V gave up 5 bases and J gave up 3 bases, with 8 bases separating them. The germline gives CDR1 SGHAT, CDR2 FQNNGV. This CDR3 has 12 residues. This CDR3 reads CASSRGGYEQYF. The CDR3 DNA reads as TGTGCCAGCAGCCGAGGGGGCTACGAGCAGTACTTC.

The chain recombines TRBV12-3 or TRBV12-4 with TRBJ1-1; 7 nucleotides align to TRBD1. The ends lost 4 bases at V and 3 bases at J; junction bases unmatched: 2. The CDR3 contains 13 residues. The CDR3 DNA is TGTGCCAGCAGTTATACAGGGGACACTGAAGCTTTCTTT. Translation gives CASSYTGDTEAFF.

This rearrangement joins TRBV13 to TRBJ2-7; a possible D gene is TRBD2 (5 bases). CDR3 length equals 18 residues. The germline V gene has CDR1 PRHDT and CDR2 FYEKMQ (reference sequence). The germline V and J ends were trimmed by 2 bases and 1 base, with 21 bases remaining between them. CDR3 protein: CASSLLSRGGRTSYEQYF. DNA for the CDR3: TGTGCCAGCAGCTTATTGTCGCGAGGCGGACGGACTTCCTACGAGCAGTACTTC.

This chain uses TRBV10-3 with TRBJ2-1, with 7 bases aligning to TRBD1. Germline V CDR1 and CDR2: ENHRY, SYGVKD. The CDR3 is 15 amino acids. The V and J ends lost 3 bases and 1 base, in that order; junction bases with no gene match: 3. CDR3 coding DNA: TGTGCCATCAGTGATAGGGACAGATCCTACAATGAGCAGTTCTTC. It is translated as CAISDRDRSYNEQFF.

The rearrangement uses TRBV14 and TRBJ1-2; no definite D call. Trimming cost V 6 bases and J 4 bases, with 15 bases left between them. Germline V CDR1 and CDR2: SGHDN, FVKESK. The CDR3 runs 14 residues. Here the CDR3 reads CASSPDRLGYGYTF. The CDR3, as DNA: TGTGCCAGCAGTCCAGACCGACTAGGCTATGGCTACACCTTC.

This chain connects TRBV29-1 to TRBJ2-3, with D possibly matching TRBD1 (6 bases). V gave up 6 bases and J gave up 1 base, with 14 bases separating them. Looked up from germline, CDR1 is SQVTM and CDR2 is ANQGSEA. The CDR3 totals 14 residues. The CDR3 DNA is TGCAGCGTCACACAGGGTTTTGGCACAGATACGCAGTATTTT. Amino acids: CSVTQGFGTDTQYF.

CDR3 in DNA: TGTGCCAGCAGTTACATGGGCGCGAACACTGAAGCTTTCTTT. It specifies CASSYMGANTEAFF. This chain connects TRBV6-2 or TRBV6-3 to TRBJ1-1; D gene uncertain. Trimming took 2 bases from V and 1 from J, leaving 8 bases between them. CDR1 and CDR2 (germline): MNHEY, SVGEGT. The CDR3 is made up of 14 amino acids.

This sequence joins TRBV30 and TRBJ2-1; weak D call: TRBD1 (6 bases). Trimming took 3 bases from V and 3 from J, leaving 9 bases between them. Germline CDR1 and CDR2: GTSNPN and SVGIG (reference sequence). The CDR3 has 13 amino acids. The CDR3 nucleotides read TGTGCCTGGAGCTCGGACAGCTACAATGAGCAGTTCTTC. Its protein product is CAWSSDSYNEQFF.

J is TRBJ2-7 and V is TRBV20-1; D uncertain. The germline CDR1 and CDR2 sequences are DFQATT and SNEGSKA (reference sequence). V was clipped by 5 bases and J by 2 bases, with 7 bases between them. This CDR3 region has 11 residues. CDR3 bases: TGCAGTGCTTCACAGCCCTACGAGCAGTACTTC. Amino acid sequence: CSASQPYEQYF.

The V call is TRBV27, the J call TRBJ1-2; 12 bases align to TRBD1. Germline V gene data show CDR1 as MNHEY and CDR2 as SMNVEV (reference sequence). The CDR3 totals 17 residues. V lost 7 bases and J lost 6; bases outside the gene matches: 15. The CDR3 region is CASTELGTGGARNGYTF. DNA of the CDR3: TGTGCCAGCACCGAGCTTGGGACAGGGGGCGCGCGGAATGGCTACACCTTC.

This chain uses TRBV27 with TRBJ1-2, with 7 bases matching TRBD1. Germline V CDR1 and CDR2: MNHEY, SMNVEV (reference sequence). The CDR3 spans 13 residues. V trimming: 5 bases; J trimming: 4 bases; junction bases outside the gene matches: 4. This chain's CDR3 is CASSLDRSYGYTF. The CDR3 bases are TGTGCCAGCAGTCTGGACAGGTCCTATGGCTACACCTTC.

The chain has TRBV5-1 and TRBJ1-2; tentatively, D is TRBD1 (6 bases). The ends were cut back, 2 bases at V and 1 base at J, with 12 bases in the middle. Germline V CDR1 and CDR2: SGHRS, YFSETQ. CDR3 length: 15 residues. CDR3 residues: CASSFRTADNYGYTF. The CDR3 nucleotides are TGCGCCAGCAGCTTCAGGACAGCAGATAACTATGGCTACACCTTC.

This chain's CDR3 is CAISEQGGSYEQYF. CDR3 nucleotide sequence: TGTGCCATCAGTGAACAGGGAGGGTCCTACGAGCAGTACTTC. The chain joins TRBV10-3 to TRBJ2-7; D perhaps matches TRBD2 (7 bases). The V gene's germline CDR1 is ENHRY and CDR2 SYGVKD. The CDR3 extends over 14 amino acids. With 3 bases removed from V and 1 base from J, the gap between germline ends came to 10 bases.

This clone was counted a single time. The chain employs TRBV4-1 and TRBJ1-2; D possibly corresponds to TRBD1 (6 bases). Trimming took off 3 bases at V and 4 bases at J, with 15 bases between the two ends. CDR1 is MGHRA, CDR2 YSYEKL, per germline. The CDR3 spans 15 residues. CDR3 DNA sequence: TGCGCCAGCAGCCATTCCCAGGGGCTTGCCTATGGCTACACCTTC. Translation: CASSHSQGLAYGYTF.

V usage is TRBV5-1 and J usage is TRBJ2-1; 8 bases agree with TRBD2. The CDR3 extends over 17 amino acids. The trim removed 0 bases at V and 5 bases at J, leaving 10 bases unmatched. CDR1 is SGHRS and CDR2 is YFSETQ in the germline V gene. The CDR3 sequence: CASSLAGRLARNNEQFF. The DNA for the CDR3 is TGCGCCAGCAGCTTGGCCGGACGACTAGCGCGAAACAATGAGCAGTTCTTC.

The chain is built from TRBV7-9 and TRBJ1-1; possible D gene TRBD1, 5 bases. The length of the CDR3 is 15 residues. The V end lost 5 bases, the J end lost 1 base, and 14 bases lay between the germline ends. Germline V CDR1 and CDR2: SEHNR, FQNEAQ (reference sequence). The DNA of the CDR3 is TGTGCCAGCAGCCCCGGGAGACAGTCGAACACTGAAGCTTTCTTT. Translated: CASSPGRQSNTEAFF.

The genes are TRBV10-1 and TRBJ1-1, with TRBD1 as a possible D gene (6 bases). Germline CDR1 reads WNHNN; CDR2 reads SYGVQD (reference sequence). The ends were cut back, 2 bases at V and 6 bases at J, with 13 bases in the middle. This CDR3 has 14 residues. CDR3 region: CASSEGGISAEAFF. DNA for the CDR3: TGCGCCAGCAGTGAGGGGGGCATTTCGGCTGAAGCTTTCTTT.

The chain couples TRBV27 to TRBJ1-2; a weak D match, TRBD1 (5 bases). V lost 8 bases and J lost 4, with 14 bases in between. The CDR3 sequence is 13 residues long. Germline V gives CDR1 MNHEY, CDR2 SMNVEV (reference sequence). The CDR3 here is CASGPPGLYGYTF. In nucleotides, the CDR3 is TGTGCCAGCGGGCCCCCAGGGCTCTATGGCTACACCTTC.

The rearrangement links TRBV27 to TRBJ1-2; D is uncertain. With 4 bases removed from V and 8 bases from J, the gap between germline ends came to 14 bases. CDR1 MNHEY and CDR2 SMNVEV come from the germline V gene (reference sequence). The CDR3 runs to 13 residues. CDR3 region: CASSSAGQSGYTF. In DNA, the CDR3 is TGTGCCAGCAGTTCCGCGGGCCAGTCGGGCTACACCTTC.

The rearrangement uses TRBV12-5 and TRBJ1-3; a weak D match, TRBD1 (6 bases). Germline V gives CDR1 LGHNT, CDR2 FRNRAP. V lost 5 bases and J 0 bases, leaving 23 bases between the germline ends. This CDR3 is built from 19 residues. The CDR3 nucleotides are TGTGCTAGTGGTCCGGCACAAAATACAGGGCGCATCTCTGGAAACACCATATATTTT. This encodes CASGPAQNTGRISGNTIYF. The whole variable domain, remainder taken from reference TRBV12-5 and TRBJ1-3, is DARVTQTPRHKVTEMGQEVTMRCQPILGHNTVFWYRQTMMQGLELLAYFRNRAPLDDSGMPKDRFSAEMPDATLATLKIQPSEPRDSAVYFCASGPAQNTGRISGNTIYFGEGSWLTVV.

The chain joins TRBV24-1 to TRBJ2-7, with D perhaps matching TRBD2 (5 bases). This CDR3 has 11 residues. Germline lookup yields CDR1 KGHDR and CDR2 SFDVKD. Trimming removed 9 bases at V and 3 bases at J, with 8 bases between. The CDR3 here is CATGLGYEQYF. The CDR3, as DNA: TGTGCCACCGGACTTGGCTACGAGCAGTACTTC.

This clone was seen only once. The DNA for the CDR3 is TGTGCCAGCAGTAAGAGAATAGAGCAGTACTTC. It is translated as CASSKRIEQYF. The chain is built from TRBV12-3 or TRBV12-4 and TRBJ2-7; D uncertain. The CDR3 sequence is 11 residues long. Trimming pared 5 bases from V and 7 bases from J, leaving 9 bases between.

The table lists this clone with a count of one. The genes are TRBV5-6 and TRBJ1-5; D unclear. Germline values: CDR1 SGHDT, CDR2 YYEEEE. Trimming stripped 0 bases from V and 0 bases from J, with 7 bases between. This CDR3 is built from 15 residues. The CDR3 region is CASSLGAHSNQPQHF. CDR3 in DNA: TGTGCCAGCAGCTTGGGGGCACATAGCAATCAGCCCCAGCATTTT.

The CDR3 region is CSASGTSGQYNEQFF. The CDR3 nucleotides are TGCAGTGCTAGTGGGACTAGCGGGCAATACAATGAGCAGTTCTTC. This chain connects TRBV20-1 to TRBJ2-1; TRBD2 aligns across 12 bases. This CDR3 has 15 residues. Germline values: CDR1 DFQATT, CDR2 SNEGSKA (reference sequence). V was clipped by 3 bases and J by 4 bases; unmatched bases: 4.